The clone carrying this T cell receptor (beta chain) showed up just a few times. Its antigen is not known. The sample is drawn from a study of beta chain features in type 1 diabetes. Study as a whole: The samples had about 110,000,000 sorted cells examined in all. Findings of the study overall: Among all four CD4+ subsets, Type 1 diabetes patients had TCRB CDR3s that were moderately but significantly shorter. Insertions were fewer and deletions more numerous at VDJ junctions in type 1 diabetes patients. The naive, central memory and Treg TCRB repertoires showed an apparent similarity that was greater among patients than among healthy donors.

The isolated RNA, all of it, was reverse transcribed, so expressed TCRB transcripts were what got sequenced. Method: immunoSEQ multiplex PCR; TCRdb's copy keeps in-frame clones and lacks some. The sample lists almost 350,000 clones, around 9.7% seen once, with over 0.95% in the top ten. Sequenced sample: central memory CD4+ T cells from blood. This TCR came from a man under 40 with type 1 diabetes.

CDR3 residues: CASSSGRGEGDTQYF. The CDR3 nucleotides read TGCGCCAGCAGTTCCGGCAGGGGGGAGGGAGATACGCAGTATTTT. The V and J genes are TRBV5-1 and TRBJ2-3, with D perhaps TRBD1 or TRBD2 (7 bases each). Germline V gives CDR1 SGHRS, CDR2 YFSETQ. This CDR3 spans 15 amino acids. V lost 5 bases, J lost 5 bases, and 18 bases lay in between.